Shown below are 32 T cell receptor beta chains from a single sample sequenced in a study of blood T cell repertoires in COVID-19. The method was immunoSEQ multiplex PCR; TCRdb's version includes in-frame clones alone and lacks a portion of them. The top ten hold 7.2% of the sample, which has 200,000 to 300,000 clones, approximately 86% seen once. Sequenced sample: peripheral blood. These receptors all stem from a man between 60 and 70 years old who had recovered from COVID-19.

The genes are TRBV30 and TRBJ2-1, with unresolved D. The CDR3 runs 14 residues. From germline, CDR1 is GTSNPN and CDR2 SVGIG (reference sequence). V was trimmed by 1 base and J by 6 bases, leaving 13 bases between them. CDR3 coding DNA: TGTGCCTGGAGTGGGGCGTCATACGTCAATGAGCAGTTCTTC. It codes for CAWSGASYVNEQFF.

The chain has TRBV20-1 and TRBJ2-3; D call uncertain. CDR1 and CDR2 from the germline V gene are DFQATT and SNEGSKA (reference sequence). The CDR3 length is 11 residues. Trimming removed 4 bases at V and 7 bases at J, with 9 bases between. CDR3 protein: CSATPGNTQYF. The CDR3 nucleotides read TGCAGTGCTACACCCGGTAATACGCAGTATTTT.

The chain uses TRBV2 and TRBJ2-5; possible D gene TRBD1, 6 bases. The CDR3 runs 17 residues. Germline CDR1 SNHLY, CDR2 FYNNEI. Trimming removed 8 bases from V and 1 base from J, with 23 bases in between. The CDR3 DNA sequence: TGTGCCAGCTTATGGGGGCAGGGGCGCTCGTTCCAAGAGACCCAGTACTTC. Translated, it gives CASLWGQGRSFQETQYF.

V is TRBV21-1 and J is TRBJ2-2; TRBD2 reflects the table's D call only, with no check against the DNA. TRBV21-1 is a documented pseudogene. The CDR3 extends over 18 amino acids. CDR3 nucleotides: TGTGCCAGCAGCAAAGCCGTGGGGGGGCGCTGGGGCACCGGGGAGCTGTTTTTT. Amino acids: CASSKAVGGRWGTGELFF.

The CDR3: CASSFHPKNSIQETQYF. CDR3 DNA sequence: TGTGCCAGCAGTTTCCACCCTAAAAACAGCATACAAGAGACCCAGTACTTC. This chain links TRBV2 with TRBJ2-5; no firm D call. Trimming took off 5 bases at V and 2 bases at J, with 21 bases between the two ends. Germline V lookup: CDR1 SNHLY, CDR2 FYNNEI. CDR3 size: 17 residues. The full variable domain, completed using reference TRBV2 and TRBJ2-5, is EPEVTQTPSHQVTQMGQEVILRCVPISNHLYFYWYRQILGQKVEFLVSFYNNEISEKSEIFDDQFSVERPDGSNFTLKIRSTKLEDSAMYFCASSFHPKNSIQETQYFGPGTRLLVL.

The chain has TRBV19 and TRBJ1-5, with 9 bases that match TRBD1. The CDR3 is made up of 15 amino acids. V dropped 3 bases and J dropped 4; count of bases not matched to a gene: 4. CDR1 is LNHDA and CDR2 is SQIVND in the germline V gene (reference sequence). CDR3: CASSMGQGRNQPQHF. CDR3 DNA sequence: TGTGCCAGTAGTATGGGACAGGGACGGAATCAGCCCCAGCATTTT.

In nucleotides, the CDR3 is TGTGCCAGTAGTATTCCGTCTAGCGGCTCCAATGAGCAGTTCTTC. Translating gives CASSIPSSGSNEQFF. V usage is TRBV19 and J usage is TRBJ2-1; 7 bases fit TRBD2. J gave up 6 bases and V 3 bases, and 8 bases lay outside the gene matches. The CDR3 totals 15 residues. In germline, CDR1 is LNHDA, CDR2 SQIVND (reference sequence).

The chain joins TRBV5-1 to TRBJ1-6; possible D gene TRBD1, 6 bases. Germline-derived CDR1 and CDR2 are SGHRS and YFSETQ. Trimming removed 7 bases from V and 7 bases from J, with 12 bases in between. The length of the CDR3 is 13 residues. The CDR3 coding sequence is TGCGCCAGCTCCGGGCAGGGGAATTCACCCCTCCACTTT. The encoded protein is CASSGQGNSPLHF.

CDR3 protein: CASSQRGRADSNQPQHF. DNA for the CDR3: TGTGCCAGCAGTCAAAGGGGGCGGGCTGACAGCAATCAGCCCCAGCATTTT. The chain recombines TRBV27 with TRBJ1-5; 7 positions match TRBD1. V lost 5 bases to trimming and J lost 1 base; unmatched junction nucleotides: 11. The CDR3 runs to 17 residues. Germline V gives CDR1 MNHEY, CDR2 SMNVEV (reference sequence).

This chain joins TRBV10-3 and TRBJ1-2; possibly TRBD1 for D (5 bases). CDR1 ENHRY and CDR2 SYGVKD come from the germline V gene. Trimming removed 7 bases at V and 7 bases at J, with 16 bases between. This CDR3 is 13 amino acids long. CDR3 in amino acids: CAITAREDTGYTF. CDR3 bases: TGTGCCATCACGGCCAGGGAGGATACTGGCTACACCTTC.

The J gene is TRBJ1-5, the V gene TRBV15, with 8 bases that match TRBD1. The CDR3 loop spans 15 amino acids. The V gene end was trimmed by 2 bases and the J gene end by 4 bases; junction bases not matched to a gene: 4. CDR1 and CDR2 (germline): LNHNV, YYDKDF (reference sequence). This chain's CDR3 is CATSRPTGGNQPQHF. CDR3 sequence (DNA): TGTGCCACCAGCAGACCTACAGGGGGAAATCAGCCCCAGCATTTT.

This clone appeared once. This chain joins TRBV2 and TRBJ2-7; 8 nucleotides match TRBD2. Germline V gene lookup returns CDR1 SNHLY and CDR2 FYNNEI. Trimming cost V 0 bases and J 9 bases; bases outside gene matches: 10. The CDR3 is 15 residues long. The CDR3 loop is CASSEATRSGGWQYF. The CDR3 DNA reads as TGTGCCAGCAGTGAAGCGACCCGGTCGGGGGGGTGGCAGTACTTC.

The rearrangement links TRBV19 to TRBJ1-2; D not certain. The CDR3 is 13 amino acids. The germline gives CDR1 LNHDA, CDR2 SQIVND (reference sequence). Trimming removed 3 bases at V and 1 base at J, with 6 bases between. The CDR3 DNA reads as TGTGCCAGTAGTATTACCGGTAACTATGGCTACACCTTC. Its protein is CASSITGNYGYTF.

The V call is TRBV6-2 or TRBV6-3, the J call TRBJ1-2; D is uncertain. Germline CDR1 and CDR2: MNHEY and SVGEGT. The CDR3 length is 11 residues. V was clipped by 2 bases and J by 7 bases, with 5 bases between them. The CDR3 region has the DNA TGTGCCAGCAGTTACCTAGGTGGCTACACCTTC. It translates to CASSYLGGYTF.

The chain is built from TRBV10-3 and TRBJ2-1; 16 nucleotides align to TRBD2. The CDR3 is made up of 18 amino acids. V was clipped by 6 bases and J by 0 bases; unmatched bases: 5. The germline CDR1 and CDR2 sequences are ENHRY and SYGVKD. CDR3: CAIRSGTSGGASYNEQFF. CDR3 DNA sequence: TGTGCCATCAGATCCGGGACTAGCGGGGGGGCCTCCTACAATGAGCAGTTCTTC.

The chain recombines TRBV5-1 with TRBJ2-3; tentative D call: TRBD2 (7 bases). This CDR3 is built from 14 residues. Between the trimmed V and J ends, which lost 3 bases and 2 bases, there was a span of 10 bases. In germline, CDR1 is SGHRS, CDR2 YFSETQ. The CDR3 is CASSSGGPTDTQYF. In DNA form, the CDR3 reads TGCGCCAGCAGCTCGGGGGGCCCCACAGATACGCAGTATTTT.

The V call is TRBV19, the J call TRBJ2-7; perhaps TRBD1 as D (5 bases). Germline loops: CDR1 LNHDA, CDR2 SQIVND (reference sequence). There are 12 residues in the CDR3. V was clipped by 6 bases and J by 2 bases, with 8 bases between them. DNA of the CDR3: TGTGCCAGTAGCGACAGAACCTACGAGCAGTACTTC. This gives the protein CASSDRTYEQYF.

This rearrangement joins TRBV9 to TRBJ1-1, with a possible D match to TRBD1 (5 bases). Germline V gene lookup returns CDR1 SGDLS and CDR2 YYNGEE. There are 16 residues in the CDR3. Trimming pared 0 bases from V and 4 bases from J, leaving 16 bases between. The CDR3 here is CASSVGGAIYGTEAFF. CDR3 in DNA: TGTGCCAGCAGCGTAGGGGGCGCGATATATGGCACTGAAGCTTTCTTT.

The CDR3 sequence is CASSRLESGADEQYF. In DNA form, the CDR3 reads TGTGCCAGCAGCCGCCTGGAAAGCGGGGCGGACGAGCAGTACTTC. This rearrangement joins TRBV3-1 (or the pseudogene TRBV3-2) to TRBJ2-7, with 7 bases matching TRBD2. With 4 bases clipped from V and 5 bases from J, the junction kept 11 bases outside the gene matches. This CDR3 contains 15 residues. Germline V gene sequence: CDR1 LGHDT, CDR2 YNNKEL (reference sequence).

The chain couples TRBV7-6 to TRBJ2-1; 13 bases line up with TRBD2. CDR1 is SGHVS and CDR2 is FNYEAQ in the germline V gene. The junction had 14 bases not matched to a gene; V was cut back by 5 bases and J by 4 bases. The CDR3 runs to 19 residues. The CDR3 DNA sequence: TGTGCCAGCAGCCTTACATCGGGACTAGCGGGGATAAAATACAATGAGCAGTTCTTC. This codes for CASSLTSGLAGIKYNEQFF.

The chain combines TRBV5-1 with TRBJ2-2; D possibly corresponds to TRBD1 (5 bases). Germline assignment: CDR1 SGHRS and CDR2 YFSETQ. CDR3 length: 13 amino acids. V was clipped by 5 bases and J by 1 base, with 6 bases between them. This chain's CDR3 is CASRTENTGELFF. The CDR3 nucleotides are TGCGCCAGCAGGACAGAGAACACCGGGGAGCTGTTTTTT.

The chain employs TRBV4-1 and TRBJ1-5; D not certain. V gave up 6 bases and J gave up 4 bases, with 19 bases separating them. Germline V gene sequence: CDR1 MGHRA, CDR2 YSYEKL. The CDR3 sequence is 16 residues long. CDR3 amino acids: CASRTALGCGNQPQHF. DNA for the CDR3: TGCGCCAGCAGAACGGCCTTAGGTTGCGGTAATCAGCCCCAGCATTTT.

The V and J genes are TRBV27 and TRBJ1-2, with D perhaps TRBD1 (6 bases). This CDR3 is built from 15 residues. Trimming removed 5 bases from V and 3 bases from J, with 16 bases in between. Germline V lookup: CDR1 MNHEY, CDR2 SMNVEV (reference sequence). The CDR3 region has the DNA TGTGCCAGCAGTCTGAGGCTACAGGGCTACTATGGCTACACCTTC. Encoded protein: CASSLRLQGYYGYTF.

With regard to this clone: The identical CDR3 is also encoded by other nucleotide sequences in the sample. This chain joins TRBV12-3 or TRBV12-4 and TRBJ1-3; the D is unclear. V was cut by 8 bases and J by 0 bases, with 8 bases left in between. The CDR3 has 13 residues. CDR3: CASRRGSGNTIYF. In nucleotides, the CDR3 is TGTGCCAGCCGTCGGGGCTCTGGAAACACCATATATTTT.

As DNA, the CDR3 is TGTGCCAGCAGTTCGTCTGGGCGGGGGGTCTCCTACGAGCAGTACTTC. It translates to CASSSSGRGVSYEQYF. The V and J genes are TRBV28 and TRBJ2-7; 8 bases are a match to TRBD2. There are 16 residues in the CDR3. The ends lost 4 bases at V and 0 bases at J; junction bases unmatched: 8. The germline CDR1 and CDR2 sequences are MDHEN and SYDVKM.

V is TRBV13 and J is TRBJ2-2; 7 bases map to TRBD2. CDR3 size: 15 residues. Germline CDR1 reads PRHDT; CDR2 reads FYEKMQ (reference sequence). The J segment lost 5 bases and the V segment lost 5 bases, leaving 8 bases of the junction unmatched. The CDR3 protein is CASSTGGRGTGELFF. The DNA for the CDR3 is TGTGCCAGCAGCACGGGGGGACGCGGGACCGGGGAGCTGTTTTTT. Filled out from reference TRBV13 and TRBJ2-2, the complete variable domain reads AAGVIQSPRHLIKEKRETATLKCYPIPRHDTVYWYQQGPGQDPQFLISFYEKMQSDKGSIPDRFSAQQFSDYHSELNMSSLELGDSALYFCASSTGGRGTGELFFGEGSRLTVL.

This clone was seen only once. This chain uses TRBV13 with TRBJ2-1; D call uncertain. This CDR3 comprises 12 residues. Trimming took 3 bases from V and 6 from J, leaving 6 bases between them. Looked up from germline, CDR1 is PRHDT and CDR2 is FYEKMQ (reference sequence). DNA for the CDR3: TGTGCCAGCAGCTTGAGGTTCAATGAGCAGTTCTTC. Translated: CASSLRFNEQFF.

The chain joins TRBV10-2 to TRBJ2-6; 7 bases agree with TRBD2. The CDR3 totals 20 residues. The germline CDR1 and CDR2 sequences are WSHSY and SAAADI. V was pared by 6 bases and J by 2 bases, with 19 bases of the junction left unmatched. The CDR3, as DNA: TGCGCCAGCAGGGGGGGAGGGACGGATAAATTTGGCCCTGGGGCCAACGTCCTGACTTTC. Protein: CASRGGGTDKFGPGANVLTF.

The J gene is TRBJ1-5, the V gene TRBV11-2; D is ambiguous. The CDR3 extends over 15 amino acids. Looked up from germline, CDR1 is SGHAT and CDR2 is FQNNGV. V was clipped by 1 base and J by 2 bases, with 9 bases between them. In DNA, the CDR3 is TGTGCCAGCAGCTTAGCGGGAACGGGCAATCAGCCCCAGCATTTT. It translates to CASSLAGTGNQPQHF.

This clone was seen only once. V and J are TRBV3-1 (or the pseudogene TRBV3-2) and TRBJ2-1, with D maybe TRBD1 (6 bases). This CDR3 is built from 19 residues. Germline assignment: CDR1 LGHDT and CDR2 YNNKEL (reference sequence). The V gene lost 0 bases and the J gene lost 3 bases, with 21 bases spanning the gap. CDR3: CASSQDLVIVDRHYNEQFF. Written as DNA, the CDR3 is TGTGCCAGCAGCCAAGATTTGGTGATAGTCGACAGGCACTACAATGAGCAGTTCTTC.

This clone appeared a single time. The V and J genes are TRBV6-5 and TRBJ1-6; 8 bases fit TRBD1. V was clipped by 0 bases and J by 6 bases; unmatched bases: 1. Germline-derived CDR1 and CDR2 are MNHEY and SVGAGI. This CDR3 is built from 15 residues. The CDR3 bases are TGTGCCAGCAGTTACTCCGGACAGGGTAATTCACCCCTCCACTTT. It yields the protein CASSYSGQGNSPLHF.

The genes are TRBV28 and TRBJ2-3; TRBD1 might be the D (6 bases). The germline gives CDR1 MDHEN, CDR2 SYDVKM. The V gene lost 7 bases and the J gene lost 2 bases, with 16 bases spanning the gap. There are 15 residues in the CDR3. CDR3 coding DNA: TGTGCCAGCACTACGCCGGGACATATCACAGATACGCAGTATTTT. Translating it yields CASTTPGHITDTQYF.